The present entry profiles one TCR beta chain with its context. This sample is part of a study of blood T cell repertoires in COVID-19. Looking at the study overall: Acute and convalescent COVID-19 specimens originated in the United States, Italy and Spain. In each case, the material was cDNA or gDNA derived from T cells, B-cell-depleted T cells, or PBMCs.

Original processing notes: It was from reference gene primer amplification that nucleated cell counts were estimated. The assay was immunoSEQ multiplex PCR, and TCRdb's table has in-frame clones only and misses some. V and J calls and clone size are as listed in that table; D and trimming were resolved from the DNA. The sample carries roughly 380,000 clones, less than 85% recorded once. The CDR3 spans 14 residues. CDR1 and CDR2 (germline): SGDLS, YYNGEE. V lost 3 bases and J lost 10, with 19 bases in between. This clonotype was sampled from a woman under 30 with acute or convalescent COVID-19. This rearrangement joins TRBV9 to TRBJ1-1, with D possibly being TRBD1 (5 bases). What was sequenced was peripheral blood. The CDR3 reads CASSARGMTDPAFF. CDR3 DNA sequence: TGTGCCAGCAGCGCCAGAGGTATGACAGATCCAGCTTTCTTT.